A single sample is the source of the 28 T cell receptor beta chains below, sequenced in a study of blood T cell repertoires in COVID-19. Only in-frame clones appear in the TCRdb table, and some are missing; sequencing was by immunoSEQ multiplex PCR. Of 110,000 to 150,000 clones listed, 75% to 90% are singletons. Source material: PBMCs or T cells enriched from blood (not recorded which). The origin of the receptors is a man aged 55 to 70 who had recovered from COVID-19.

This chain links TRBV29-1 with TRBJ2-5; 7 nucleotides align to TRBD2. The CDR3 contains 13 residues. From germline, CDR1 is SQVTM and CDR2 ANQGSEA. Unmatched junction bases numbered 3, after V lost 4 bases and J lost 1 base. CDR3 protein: CSVGLAVQETQYF. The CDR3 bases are TGCAGCGTTGGGCTAGCGGTCCAAGAGACCCAGTACTTC.

The CDR3 loop is CASSLLGGEQFF. The CDR3 coding sequence is TGTGCCAGCAGCTTGCTAGGGGGTGAGCAGTTCTTC. The chain carries TRBV12-3 or TRBV12-4 and TRBJ2-1, with a weak D call TRBD1 (6 bases). This CDR3 comprises 12 residues. The V end lost 6 bases, the J end lost 9 bases, and 12 bases lay between the germline ends.

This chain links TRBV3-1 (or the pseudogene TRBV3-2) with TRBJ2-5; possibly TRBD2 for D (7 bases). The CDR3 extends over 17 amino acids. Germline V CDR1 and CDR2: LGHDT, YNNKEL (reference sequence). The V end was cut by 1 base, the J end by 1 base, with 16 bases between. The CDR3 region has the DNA TGTGCCAGCAGCCAAGTTATCCCGCGGGGGCCCCAAGAGACCCAGTACTTC. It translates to CASSQVIPRGPQETQYF.

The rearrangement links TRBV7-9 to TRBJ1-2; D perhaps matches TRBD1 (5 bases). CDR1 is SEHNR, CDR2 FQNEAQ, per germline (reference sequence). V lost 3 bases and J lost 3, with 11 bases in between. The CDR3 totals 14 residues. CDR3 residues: CASSFPQGDYGYTF. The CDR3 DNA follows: TGTGCCAGCAGCTTTCCGCAGGGTGACTATGGCTACACCTTC.

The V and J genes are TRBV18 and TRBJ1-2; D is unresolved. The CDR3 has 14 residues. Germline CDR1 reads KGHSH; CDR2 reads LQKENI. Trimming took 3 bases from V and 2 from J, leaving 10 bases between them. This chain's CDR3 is CASSPTAVNYGYTF. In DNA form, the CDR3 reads TGTGCCAGCTCACCGACGGCGGTAAACTATGGCTACACCTTC.

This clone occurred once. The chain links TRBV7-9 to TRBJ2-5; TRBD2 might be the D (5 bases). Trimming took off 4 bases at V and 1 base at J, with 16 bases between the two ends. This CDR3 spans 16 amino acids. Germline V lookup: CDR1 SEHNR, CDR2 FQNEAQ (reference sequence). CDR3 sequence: CASSSFPGNFQETQYF. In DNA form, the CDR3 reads TGTGCCAGCAGCTCCTTTCCGGGAAACTTCCAAGAGACCCAGTACTTC.

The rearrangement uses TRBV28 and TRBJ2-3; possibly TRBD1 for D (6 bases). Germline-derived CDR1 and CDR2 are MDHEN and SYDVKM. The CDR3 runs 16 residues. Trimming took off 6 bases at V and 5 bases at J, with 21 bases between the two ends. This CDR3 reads CASRSTGRFAQDTQYF. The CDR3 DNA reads TGTGCCAGCAGATCGACAGGTCGTTTTGCGCAAGATACGCAGTATTTT.

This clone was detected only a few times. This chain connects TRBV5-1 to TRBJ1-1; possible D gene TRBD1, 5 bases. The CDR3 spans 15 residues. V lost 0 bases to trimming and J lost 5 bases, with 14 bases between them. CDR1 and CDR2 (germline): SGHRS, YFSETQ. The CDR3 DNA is TGCGCCAGCAGCTTGGATGGCAGGACATCGACTGAAGCTTTCTTT. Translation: CASSLDGRTSTEAFF.

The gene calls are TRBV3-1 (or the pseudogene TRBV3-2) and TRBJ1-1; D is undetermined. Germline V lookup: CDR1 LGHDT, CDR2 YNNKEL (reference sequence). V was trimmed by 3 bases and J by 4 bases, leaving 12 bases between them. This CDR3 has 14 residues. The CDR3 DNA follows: TGTGCCAGCAGCCACAGCGGGGATCGCACTGAAGCTTTCTTT. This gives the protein CASSHSGDRTEAFF.

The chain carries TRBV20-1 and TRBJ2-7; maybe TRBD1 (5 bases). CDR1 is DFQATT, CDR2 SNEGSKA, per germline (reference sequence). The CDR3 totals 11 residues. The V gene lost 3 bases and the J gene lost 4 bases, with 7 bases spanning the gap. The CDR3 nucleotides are TGCAGTGCTAGGGGGCAATACGAGCAGTACTTC. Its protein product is CSARGQYEQYF.

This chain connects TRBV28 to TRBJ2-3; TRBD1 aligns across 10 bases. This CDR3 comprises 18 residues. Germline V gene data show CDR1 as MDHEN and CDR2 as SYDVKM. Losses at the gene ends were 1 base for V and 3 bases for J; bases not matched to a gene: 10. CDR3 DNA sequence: TGTGCCAGCAGTTTATTTCCCCCGCGGGACAGGGGTACAGATACGCAGTATTTT. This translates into CASSLFPPRDRGTDTQYF.

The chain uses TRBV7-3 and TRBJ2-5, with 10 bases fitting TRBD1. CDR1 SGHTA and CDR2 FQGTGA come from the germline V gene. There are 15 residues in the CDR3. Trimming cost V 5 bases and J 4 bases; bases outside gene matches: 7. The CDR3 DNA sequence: TGTGCCAGCAGCCCAACCGGGACAGGGGCAGAGACCCAGTACTTC. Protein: CASSPTGTGAETQYF.

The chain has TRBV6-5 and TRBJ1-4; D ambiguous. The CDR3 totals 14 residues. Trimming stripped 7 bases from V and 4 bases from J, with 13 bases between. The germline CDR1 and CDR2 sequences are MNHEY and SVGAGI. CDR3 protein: CASKLAPVNEKLFF. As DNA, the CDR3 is TGTGCCAGCAAACTAGCACCGGTTAATGAAAAACTGTTTTTT.

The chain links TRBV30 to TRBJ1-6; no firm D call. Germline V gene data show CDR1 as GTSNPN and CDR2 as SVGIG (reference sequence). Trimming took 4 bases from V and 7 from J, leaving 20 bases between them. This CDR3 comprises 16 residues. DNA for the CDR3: TGTGCCTGGAAAGGGATGGGCCTTTCGGGGAATTCACCCCTCCACTTT. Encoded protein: CAWKGMGLSGNSPLHF.

CDR3 residues: CASTLRATGRVTGELFF. CDR3 nucleotide sequence: TGTGCCAGCACTCTTCGGGCCACAGGTCGAGTCACCGGGGAGCTGTTTTTT. This chain links TRBV27 with TRBJ2-2; D possibly corresponds to TRBD1 (5 bases). This CDR3 has 17 amino acids. Germline V lookup: CDR1 MNHEY, CDR2 SMNVEV (reference sequence). Trimming took off 7 bases at V and 4 bases at J, with 22 bases between the two ends.

The CDR3 DNA sequence: TGTGCCAGCAGCTTGTCAAGCCACGAAACCTACGAGCAGTACTTC. Its translation is CASSLSSHETYEQYF. This chain links TRBV11-2 with TRBJ2-7; D is ambiguous. The CDR3 loop spans 15 amino acids. The V end was cut by 3 bases, the J end by 2 bases, with 14 bases between. Germline V gene data show CDR1 as SGHAT and CDR2 as FQNNGV.

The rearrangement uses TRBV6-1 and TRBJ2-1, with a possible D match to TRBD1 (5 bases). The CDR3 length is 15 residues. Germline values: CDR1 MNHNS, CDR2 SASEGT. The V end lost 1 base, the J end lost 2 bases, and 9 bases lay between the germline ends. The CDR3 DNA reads TGTGCCAGCAGTGAAGAGGTGGGGCCCTACAATGAGCAGTTCTTC. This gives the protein CASSEEVGPYNEQFF.

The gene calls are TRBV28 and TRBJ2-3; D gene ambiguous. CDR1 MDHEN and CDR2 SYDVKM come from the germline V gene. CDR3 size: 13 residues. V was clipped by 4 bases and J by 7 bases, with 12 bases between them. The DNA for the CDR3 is TGTGCCAGCAGTTCAACCCTAGGAAATACGCAGTATTTT. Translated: CASSSTLGNTQYF.

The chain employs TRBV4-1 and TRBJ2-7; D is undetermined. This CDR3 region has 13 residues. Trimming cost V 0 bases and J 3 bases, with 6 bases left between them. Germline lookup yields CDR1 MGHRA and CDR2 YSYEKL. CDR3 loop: CASSQDTSYEQYF. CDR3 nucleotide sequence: TGCGCCAGCAGCCAAGATACCAGCTACGAGCAGTACTTC.

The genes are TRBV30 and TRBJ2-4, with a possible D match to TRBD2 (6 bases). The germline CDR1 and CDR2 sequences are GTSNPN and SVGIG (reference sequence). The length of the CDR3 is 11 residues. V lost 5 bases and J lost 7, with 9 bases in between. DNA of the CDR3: TGTGCCTGGGGGGGGAGCAACATTCAGTACTTC. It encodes CAWGGSNIQYF. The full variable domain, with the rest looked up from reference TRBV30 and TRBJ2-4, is SQTIHQWPATLVQPVGSPLSLECTVEGTSNPNLYWYRQAAGRGLQLLFYSVGIGQISSEVPQNLSASRPQDRQFILSSKKLLLSDSGFYLCAWGGSNIQYFGAGTRLSVL.

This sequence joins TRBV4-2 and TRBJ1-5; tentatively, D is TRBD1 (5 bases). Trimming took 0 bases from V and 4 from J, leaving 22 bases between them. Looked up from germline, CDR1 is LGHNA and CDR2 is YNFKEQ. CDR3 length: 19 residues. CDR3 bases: TGTGCCAGCAGCCAAGAACTCGGAATTGGAGGGACGGAAAATCAGCCCCAGCATTTT. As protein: CASSQELGIGGTENQPQHF.

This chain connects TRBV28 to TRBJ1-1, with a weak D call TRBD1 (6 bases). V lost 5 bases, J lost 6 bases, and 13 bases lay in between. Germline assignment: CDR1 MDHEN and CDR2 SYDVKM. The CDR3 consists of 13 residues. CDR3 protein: CASSTYRGSEAFF. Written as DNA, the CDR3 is TGTGCCAGCAGTACATATAGGGGGTCTGAAGCTTTCTTT.

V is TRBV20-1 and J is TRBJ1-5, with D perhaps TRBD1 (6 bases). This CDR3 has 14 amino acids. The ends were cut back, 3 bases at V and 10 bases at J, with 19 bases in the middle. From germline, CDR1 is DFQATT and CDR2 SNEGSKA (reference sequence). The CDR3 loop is CSASHDRPGGPQHF. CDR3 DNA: TGCAGTGCTAGTCATGACAGGCCGGGGGGACCCCAGCATTTT.

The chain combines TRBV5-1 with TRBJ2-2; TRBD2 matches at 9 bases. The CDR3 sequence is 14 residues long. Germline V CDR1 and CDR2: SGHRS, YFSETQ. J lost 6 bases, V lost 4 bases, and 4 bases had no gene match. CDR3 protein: CASSPGLASGELFF. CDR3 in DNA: TGCGCCAGCAGCCCGGGACTAGCTTCCGGGGAGCTGTTTTTT. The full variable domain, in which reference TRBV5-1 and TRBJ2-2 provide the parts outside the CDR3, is KAGVTQTPRYLIKTRGQQVTLSCSPISGHRSVSWYQQTPGQGLQFLFEYFSETQRNKGNFPGRFSGRQFSNSRSEMNVSTLELGDSALYLCASSPGLASGELFFGEGSRLTVL.

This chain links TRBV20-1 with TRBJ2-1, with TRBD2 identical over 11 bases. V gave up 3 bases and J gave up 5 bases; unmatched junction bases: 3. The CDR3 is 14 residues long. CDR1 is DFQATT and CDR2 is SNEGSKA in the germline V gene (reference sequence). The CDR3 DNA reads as TGCAGTGCTAGTCCGGGACTAGCGGACAATGAGCAGTTCTTC. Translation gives CSASPGLADNEQFF.

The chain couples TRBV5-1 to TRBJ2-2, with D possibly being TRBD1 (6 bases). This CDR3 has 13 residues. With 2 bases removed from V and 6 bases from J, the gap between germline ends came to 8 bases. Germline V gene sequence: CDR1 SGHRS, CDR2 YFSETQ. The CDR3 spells CASSLQGAGELFF. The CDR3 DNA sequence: TGCGCCAGCAGCTTACAGGGTGCCGGGGAGCTGTTTTTT. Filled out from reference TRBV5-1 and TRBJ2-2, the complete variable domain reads KAGVTQTPRYLIKTRGQQVTLSCSPISGHRSVSWYQQTPGQGLQFLFEYFSETQRNKGNFPGRFSGRQFSNSRSEMNVSTLELGDSALYLCASSLQGAGELFFGEGSRLTVL.

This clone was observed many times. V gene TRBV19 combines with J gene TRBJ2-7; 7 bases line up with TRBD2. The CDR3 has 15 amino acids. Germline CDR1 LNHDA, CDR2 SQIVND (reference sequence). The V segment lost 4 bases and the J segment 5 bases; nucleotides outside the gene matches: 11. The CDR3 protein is CASSTLGGSGDEQYF. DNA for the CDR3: TGTGCCAGTAGTACCTTGGGGGGGTCGGGCGACGAGCAGTACTTC. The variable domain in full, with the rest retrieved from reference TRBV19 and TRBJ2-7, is DGGITQSPKYLFRKEGQNVTLSCEQNLNHDAMYWYRQDPGQGLRLIYYSQIVNDFQKGDIAEGYSVSREKKESFPLTVTSAQKNPTAFYLCASSTLGGSGDEQYFGPGTRLTVT.

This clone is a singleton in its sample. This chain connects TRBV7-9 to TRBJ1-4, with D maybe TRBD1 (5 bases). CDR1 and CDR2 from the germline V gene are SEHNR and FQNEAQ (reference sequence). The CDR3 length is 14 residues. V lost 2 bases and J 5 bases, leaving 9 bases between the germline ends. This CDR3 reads CASSLQGGNEKLFF. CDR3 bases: TGTGCCAGCAGCTTACAGGGCGGAAATGAAAAACTGTTTTTT.